Shown below are 10 T cell receptor beta chains from a single sample sequenced in a study of blood T cell repertoires in COVID-19. Sequencing used immunoSEQ multiplex PCR; TCRdb keeps in-frame clones, though not all of them. The data contain about 170,000 clones, 85% to 90% of them seen just once; the ten biggest clones take up 2% to 2.5%. The source material was peripheral blood. Source of these receptors: a man aged 45-60 years who had recovered from COVID-19.

The gene calls are TRBV2 and TRBJ1-5; D is unclear. The CDR3 spans 15 residues. V shed 6 bases and J shed 0 bases, with 12 bases lying between them. Germline V lookup: CDR1 SNHLY, CDR2 FYNNEI. DNA for the CDR3: TGTGCCAGCAGCCCCCAGCGAAATAGCAATCAGCCCCAGCATTTT. It yields the protein CASSPQRNSNQPQHF.

The chain couples TRBV18 to TRBJ2-1; 9 bases match TRBD1. The CDR3 consists of 16 residues. Looked up from germline, CDR1 is KGHSH and CDR2 is LQKENI. Trimming at V came to 2 bases and at J to 4 bases, leaving 6 bases not matched to a gene. The CDR3 protein is CASSPAMTGGYNEQFF. The CDR3 region has the DNA TGTGCCAGCTCACCAGCGATGACAGGGGGATACAATGAGCAGTTCTTC.

The chain employs TRBV19 and TRBJ2-7; D is ambiguous. This CDR3 spans 12 amino acids. V was clipped by 5 bases and J by 4 bases, with 9 bases between them. Per the germline V gene, CDR1 is LNHDA and CDR2 is SQIVND (reference sequence). The CDR3: CASSDNRYEQYF. CDR3 in DNA: TGTGCCAGTAGTGATAATCGGTACGAGCAGTACTTC.

The J gene is TRBJ1-2, the V gene TRBV2; weak D call: TRBD1 (6 bases). V lost 2 bases to trimming and J lost 4 bases, with 14 bases between them. CDR1 and CDR2 from the germline V gene are SNHLY and FYNNEI. The CDR3 runs 15 residues. The CDR3 here is CASSESRGRFYGYTF. Written as DNA, the CDR3 is TGTGCCAGCAGTGAATCGCGGGGGCGCTTCTATGGCTACACCTTC.

The chain employs TRBV19 and TRBJ1-2; D remains ambiguous. V was pared by 7 bases and J by 2 bases, with 5 bases between. Germline CDR1 reads LNHDA; CDR2 reads SQIVND (reference sequence). The CDR3 runs 11 residues. Here the CDR3 DNA reads TGTGCCAGTAACGGGAACTATGGCTACACCTTC. Residues: CASNGNYGYTF. Full variable domain (outside the CDR3, taken from reference TRBV19 and TRBJ1-2): DGGITQSPKYLFRKEGQNVTLSCEQNLNHDAMYWYRQDPGQGLRLIYYSQIVNDFQKGDIAEGYSVSREKKESFPLTVTSAQKNPTAFYLCASNGNYGYTFGSGTRLTVV.

The rearrangement joins TRBV5-5 to TRBJ1-2, with 8 bases matching TRBD1. Germline assignment: CDR1 SGHKS and CDR2 YYEKEE (reference sequence). V gave up 2 bases and J gave up 0 bases; unmatched junction bases: 6. This CDR3 has 16 amino acids. The CDR3 DNA is TGTGCCAGCAGCTTCATCGGGACAGGAGCTAACTATGGCTACACCTTC. Its protein is CASSFIGTGANYGYTF.

The chain links TRBV5-1 to TRBJ2-1; 9 bases fit TRBD2. Germline V lookup: CDR1 SGHRS, CDR2 YFSETQ. V was pared by 7 bases and J by 4 bases, with 9 bases of the junction left unmatched. The CDR3 is 15 amino acids. As DNA, the CDR3 is TGCGCCAGCCGACCCACTAGCGGGTTATACAATGAGCAGTTCTTC. Translated: CASRPTSGLYNEQFF.

V usage is TRBV18 and J usage is TRBJ2-1; D perhaps matches TRBD2 (6 bases). The CDR3 runs to 15 residues. Between the trimmed V and J ends, which lost 1 base and 8 bases, there was a span of 15 bases. CDR1 and CDR2 (germline): KGHSH, LQKENI. CDR3 sequence: CASSPLAVAMDEQFF. The CDR3 region has the DNA TGTGCCAGCTCACCACTAGCGGTCGCTATGGATGAGCAGTTCTTC. The full variable domain, completed using reference TRBV18 and TRBJ2-1, is NAGVMQNPRHLVRRRGQEARLRCSPMKGHSHVYWYRQLPEEGLKFMVYLQKENIIDESGMPKERFSAEFPKEGPSILRIQQVVRGDSAAYFCASSPLAVAMDEQFFGPGTRLTVL.

The genes are TRBV2 and TRBJ1-4, with TRBD1 matching 7 bases. The V gene end was trimmed by 6 bases and the J gene end by 8 bases; junction bases not matched to a gene: 3. From germline, CDR1 is SNHLY and CDR2 FYNNEI. The CDR3 is made up of 12 amino acids. CDR3 sequence reads: CASSPGQEKLFF. DNA for the CDR3: TGTGCCAGCAGCCCGGGACAGGAAAAACTGTTTTTT. The whole variable domain, remainder taken from reference TRBV2 and TRBJ1-4, is EPEVTQTPSHQVTQMGQEVILRCVPISNHLYFYWYRQILGQKVEFLVSFYNNEISEKSEIFDDQFSVERPDGSNFTLKIRSTKLEDSAMYFCASSPGQEKLFFGSGTQLSVL.

This rearrangement joins TRBV5-4 to TRBJ2-7; 7 nucleotides align to TRBD1. CDR1 is SGHNT, CDR2 YYREEE, per germline (reference sequence). The V gene end was trimmed by 2 bases and the J gene end by 1 base; junction bases not matched to a gene: 3. This CDR3 comprises 14 residues. In nucleotides, the CDR3 is TGTGCCAGCAGCTTAGAGACAGGGTCCTACGAGCAGTACTTC. Its translation: CASSLETGSYEQYF.